This T cell receptor (beta chain) was identified in a study of CD8 T cells in ankylosing spondylitis. Study-level points and caveats: A TCR beta motif of several highly homologous variants seemed to mark ankylosing spondylitis blood.

After removal of 3 bases from V and 7 bases from J, the junction contained 10 bases not matched to a gene. This CDR3 region has 15 residues. Germline lookup yields CDR1 SGDLS and CDR2 YYNGEE. TCRdb called the 5' RACE reads again in MiXCR, with one record for every CDR3 protein. This sample has fewer than 400,000 distinct CDR3 sequences, with under 8.5% found just once. Ten or more counts support this clonotype. Antigen unknown. Sequencing was performed on blood, either unsorted or a sorted T cell fraction (not recorded which). This sequence was found in a male donor with ankylosing spondylitis. The chain combines TRBV9 with TRBJ2-7, with TRBD2 identical over 10 bases. This CDR3 reads CASSAGLAGVREQYF. In DNA form, the CDR3 reads TGTGCCAGCAGCGCCGGGCTAGCGGGAGTTCGGGAGCAGTACTTC.